The clone carrying this T cell receptor (beta chain) showed up many times. The antigen is unknown. The sample comes from a study of spatial heterogeneity in lung cancer. Specified time point: sample taken at primary tumor resection. In each case, whole RNA from tumor, nontumor lung or frozen PBMC was sequenced unsorted. Study conclusions and caveats: Tracking of tumor mutation counts was seen in expanded intratumoral alpha and beta TCR counts.

MiXCR, applied by TCRdb to the 5' RACE reads, yields one record per CDR3 protein. The sample lists approximately 26,000 distinct CDR3 sequences, roughly 8.3% occurring once. This clonotype was sampled from a male donor with early-stage non-small cell lung cancer. The sample in question was lung tumor tissue, obtained at surgery.

The DNA for the CDR3 is TGTGCCAGCAGCTCCCCAGGGACAGGGTCCCGCTTGACCTTC. Protein sequence: CASSSPGTGSRLTF. The J gene is TRBJ1-2, the V gene TRBV28; TRBD1 aligns across 9 bases. Germline trimming cut 6 bases from V and 14 bases from J; bases unmatched to any gene: 16. The germline CDR1 and CDR2 sequences are MDHEN and SYDVKM. The CDR3 runs 14 residues.